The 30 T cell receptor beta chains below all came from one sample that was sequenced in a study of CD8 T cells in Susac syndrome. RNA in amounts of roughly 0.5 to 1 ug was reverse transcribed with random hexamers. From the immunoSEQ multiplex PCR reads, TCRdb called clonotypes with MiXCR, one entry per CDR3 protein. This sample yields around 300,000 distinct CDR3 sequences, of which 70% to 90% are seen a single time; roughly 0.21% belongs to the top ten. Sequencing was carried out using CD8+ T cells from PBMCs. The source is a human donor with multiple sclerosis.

The CDR3 DNA reads TGTGCCAGCAGCTTAGCGCAACAGGTCATGATGATGTACCAAGAGACCCAGTACTTC. Translated, it gives CASSLAQQVMMMYQETQYF. The V call is TRBV7-9, the J call TRBJ2-5, with D perhaps matching TRBD1 (5 bases). V was trimmed by 0 bases and J by 0 bases, leaving 20 bases between them. This CDR3 is 19 amino acids long. In germline, CDR1 is SEHNR, CDR2 FQNEAQ (reference sequence).

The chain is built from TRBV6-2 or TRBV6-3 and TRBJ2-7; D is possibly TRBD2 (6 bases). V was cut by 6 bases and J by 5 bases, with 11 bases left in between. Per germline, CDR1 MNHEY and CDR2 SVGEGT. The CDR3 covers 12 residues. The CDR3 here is CASRRGGDEQYF. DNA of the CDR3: TGTGCCAGCAGGCGGGGAGGCGACGAGCAGTACTTC.

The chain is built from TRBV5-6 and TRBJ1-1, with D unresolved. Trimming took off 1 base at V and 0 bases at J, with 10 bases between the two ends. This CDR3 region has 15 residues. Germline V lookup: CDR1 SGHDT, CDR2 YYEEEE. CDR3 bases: TGTGCCAGCAGCTTGCAGGAACCTTTGAACACTGAAGCTTTCTTT. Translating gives CASSLQEPLNTEAFF. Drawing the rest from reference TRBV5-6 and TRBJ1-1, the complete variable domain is DAGVTQSPTHLIKTRGQQVTLRCSPKSGHDTVSWYQQALGQGPQFIFQYYEEEERQRGNFPDRFSGHQFPNYSSELNVNALLLGDSALYLCASSLQEPLNTEAFFGQGTRLTVV.

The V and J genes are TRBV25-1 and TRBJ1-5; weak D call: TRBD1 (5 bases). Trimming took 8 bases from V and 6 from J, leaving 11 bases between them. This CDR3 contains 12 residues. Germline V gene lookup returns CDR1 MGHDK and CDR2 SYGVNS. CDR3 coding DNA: TGTGCCAGCTCTGGGGGGTCTCAGCCCCAGCATTTT. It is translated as CASSGGSQPQHF. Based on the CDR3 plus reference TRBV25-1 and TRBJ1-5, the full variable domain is EADIYQTPRYLVIGTGKKITLECSQTMGHDKMYWYQQDPGMELHLIHYSYGVNSTEKGDLSSESTVSRIRTEHFPLTLESARPSHTSQYLCASSGGSQPQHFGDGTRLSIL.

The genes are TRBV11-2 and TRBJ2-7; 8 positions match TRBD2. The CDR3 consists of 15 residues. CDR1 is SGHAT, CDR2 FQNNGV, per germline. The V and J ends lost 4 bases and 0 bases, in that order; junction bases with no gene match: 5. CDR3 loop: CASSSTGTSSYEQYF. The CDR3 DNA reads TGTGCCAGCAGCTCTACCGGGACTAGCTCCTACGAGCAGTACTTC.

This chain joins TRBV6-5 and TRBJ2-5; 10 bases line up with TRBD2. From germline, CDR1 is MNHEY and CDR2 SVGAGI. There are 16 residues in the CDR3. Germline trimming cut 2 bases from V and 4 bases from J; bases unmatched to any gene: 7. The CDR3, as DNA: TGTGCCAGCAGTTACCCCGAGCGGGAGGGCAGAGAGACCCAGTACTTC. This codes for CASSYPEREGRETQYF.

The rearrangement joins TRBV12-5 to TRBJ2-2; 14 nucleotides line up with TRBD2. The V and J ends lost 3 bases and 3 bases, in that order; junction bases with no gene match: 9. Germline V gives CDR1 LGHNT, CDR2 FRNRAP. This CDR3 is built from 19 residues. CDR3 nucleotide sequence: TGTGCTAGTGGTTTAACGGGACTAGCGGGAGTAGGCGACACCGGGGAGCTGTTTTTT. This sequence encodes CASGLTGLAGVGDTGELFF.

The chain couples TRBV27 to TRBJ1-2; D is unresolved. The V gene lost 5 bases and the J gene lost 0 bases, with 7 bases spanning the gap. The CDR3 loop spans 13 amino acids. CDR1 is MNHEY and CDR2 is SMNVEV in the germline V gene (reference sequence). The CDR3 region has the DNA TGTGCCAGCAGTACGAGTCCTAACTATGGCTACACCTTC. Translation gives CASSTSPNYGYTF.

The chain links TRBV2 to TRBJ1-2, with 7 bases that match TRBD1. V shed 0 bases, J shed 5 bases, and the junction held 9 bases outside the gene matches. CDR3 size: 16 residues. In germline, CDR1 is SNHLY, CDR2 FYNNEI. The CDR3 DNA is TGTGCCAGCAGTGAAGCACATTTGCAGGGGGTTTATGGCTACACCTTC. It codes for CASSEAHLQGVYGYTF.

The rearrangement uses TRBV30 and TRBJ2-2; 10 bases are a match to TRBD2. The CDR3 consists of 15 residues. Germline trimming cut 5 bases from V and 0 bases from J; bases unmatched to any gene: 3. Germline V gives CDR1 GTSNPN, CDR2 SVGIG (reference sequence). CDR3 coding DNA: TGTGCCTGGGGACTAGCGGCCCCGAACACCGGGGAGCTGTTTTTT. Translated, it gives CAWGLAAPNTGELFF.

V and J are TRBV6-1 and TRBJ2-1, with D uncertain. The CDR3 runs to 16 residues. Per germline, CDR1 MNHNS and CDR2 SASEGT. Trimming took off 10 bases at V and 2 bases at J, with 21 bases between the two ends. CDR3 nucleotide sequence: TGTGCCATCCGCCGCCGATGGGGTTGGACCTACAATGAGCAGTTCTTC. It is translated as CAIRRRWGWTYNEQFF.

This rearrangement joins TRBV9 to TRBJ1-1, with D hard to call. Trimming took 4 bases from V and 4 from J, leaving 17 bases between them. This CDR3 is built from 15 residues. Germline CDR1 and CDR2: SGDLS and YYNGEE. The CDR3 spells CASSSTDGLGTEAFF. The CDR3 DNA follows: TGTGCCAGCAGCTCAACCGACGGGCTCGGCACTGAAGCTTTCTTT.

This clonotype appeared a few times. This chain's CDR3 is CATSDTTSGSVREQFF. CDR3 DNA: TGTGCCACCAGTGATACTACTAGCGGGAGCGTCCGCGAGCAGTTCTTC. The rearrangement joins TRBV24-1 to TRBJ2-1, with TRBD2 matching 11 bases. The CDR3 contains 16 residues. Losses at the gene ends were 3 bases for V and 10 bases for J; bases not matched to a gene: 10. The germline V gene has CDR1 KGHDR and CDR2 SFDVKD.

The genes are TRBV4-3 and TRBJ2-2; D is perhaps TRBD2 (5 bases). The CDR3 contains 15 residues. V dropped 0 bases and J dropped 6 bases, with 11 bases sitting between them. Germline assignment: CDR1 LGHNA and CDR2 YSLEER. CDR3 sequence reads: CASSQDQRAAGELFF. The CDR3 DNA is TGCGCCAGCAGCCAAGATCAGAGGGCAGCCGGGGAGCTGTTTTTT.

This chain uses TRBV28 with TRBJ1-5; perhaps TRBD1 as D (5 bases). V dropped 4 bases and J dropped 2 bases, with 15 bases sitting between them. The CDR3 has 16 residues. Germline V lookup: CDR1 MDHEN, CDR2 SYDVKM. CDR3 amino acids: CASSSLGTAGNQPQHF. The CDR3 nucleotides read TGTGCCAGCAGTTCACTCGGGACCGCCGGCAATCAGCCCCAGCATTTT.

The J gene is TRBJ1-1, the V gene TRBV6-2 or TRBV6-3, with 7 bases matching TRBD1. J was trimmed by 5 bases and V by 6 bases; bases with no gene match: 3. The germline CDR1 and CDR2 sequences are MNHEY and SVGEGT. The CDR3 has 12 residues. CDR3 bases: TGTGCCAGCAGGACACAGGGGACTGAAGCTTTCTTT. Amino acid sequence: CASRTQGTEAFF.

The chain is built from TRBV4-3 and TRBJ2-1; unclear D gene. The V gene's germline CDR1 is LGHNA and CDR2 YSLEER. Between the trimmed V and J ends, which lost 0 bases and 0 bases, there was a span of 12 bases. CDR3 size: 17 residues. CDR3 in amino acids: CASSQDFTASSYNEQFF. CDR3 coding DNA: TGCGCCAGCAGCCAAGACTTTACGGCTAGCTCCTACAATGAGCAGTTCTTC.

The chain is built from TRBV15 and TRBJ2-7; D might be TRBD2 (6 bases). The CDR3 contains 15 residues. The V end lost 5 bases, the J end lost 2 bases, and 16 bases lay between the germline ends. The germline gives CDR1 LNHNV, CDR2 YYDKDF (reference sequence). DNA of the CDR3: TGTGCCACCAGCGAAGAGGAGGGGAGGACCTACGAGCAGTACTTC. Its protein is CATSEEEGRTYEQYF.

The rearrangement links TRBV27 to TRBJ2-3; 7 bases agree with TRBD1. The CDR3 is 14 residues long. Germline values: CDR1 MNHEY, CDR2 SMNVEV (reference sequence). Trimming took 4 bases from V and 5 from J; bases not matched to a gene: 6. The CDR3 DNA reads TGTGCCAGCAGTTCCTATACAGGGGTAGATACGCAGTATTTT. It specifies CASSSYTGVDTQYF.

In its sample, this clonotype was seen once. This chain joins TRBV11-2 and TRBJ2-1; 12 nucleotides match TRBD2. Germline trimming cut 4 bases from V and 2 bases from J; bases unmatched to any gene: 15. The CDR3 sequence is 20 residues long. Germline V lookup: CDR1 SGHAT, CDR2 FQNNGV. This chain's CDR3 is CASSSPSGRAFGLAYNEQFF. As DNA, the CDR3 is TGTGCCAGCAGCTCACCTAGCGGGAGGGCCTTTGGTTTAGCCTACAATGAGCAGTTCTTC.

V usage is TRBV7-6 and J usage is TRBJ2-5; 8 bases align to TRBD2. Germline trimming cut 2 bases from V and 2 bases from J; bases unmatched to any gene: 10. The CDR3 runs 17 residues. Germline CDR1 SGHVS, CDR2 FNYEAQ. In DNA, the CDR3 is TGTGCCAGCAGCTTATTGCTAGGCGGGAGGACACAAGAGACCCAGTACTTC. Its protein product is CASSLLLGGRTQETQYF.

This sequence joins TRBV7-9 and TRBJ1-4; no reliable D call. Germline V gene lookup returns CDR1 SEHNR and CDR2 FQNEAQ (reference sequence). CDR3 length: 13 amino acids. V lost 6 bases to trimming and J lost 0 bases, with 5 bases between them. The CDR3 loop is CASSSATNEKLFF. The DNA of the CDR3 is TGTGCCAGCAGTTCAGCAACTAATGAAAAACTGTTTTTT.

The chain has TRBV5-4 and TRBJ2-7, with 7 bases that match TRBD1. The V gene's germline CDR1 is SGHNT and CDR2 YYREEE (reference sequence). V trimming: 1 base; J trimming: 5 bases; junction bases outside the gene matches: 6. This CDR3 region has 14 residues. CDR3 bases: TGTGCCAGCAGCTTGTGGGACAGCGAGAACGAGCAGTACTTC. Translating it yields CASSLWDSENEQYF. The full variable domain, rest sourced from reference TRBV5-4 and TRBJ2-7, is ETGVTQSPTHLIKTRGQQVTLRCSSQSGHNTVSWYQQALGQGPQFIFQYYREEENGRGNFPPRFSGLQFPNYSSELNVNALELDDSALYLCASSLWDSENEQYFGPGTRLTVT.

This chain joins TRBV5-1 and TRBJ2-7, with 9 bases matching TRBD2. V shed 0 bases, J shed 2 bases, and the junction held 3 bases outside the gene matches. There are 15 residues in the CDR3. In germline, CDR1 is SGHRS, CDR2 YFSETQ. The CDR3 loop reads CASSLAGTSPYEQYF. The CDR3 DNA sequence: TGCGCCAGCAGCTTGGCCGGGACTAGCCCCTACGAGCAGTACTTC.

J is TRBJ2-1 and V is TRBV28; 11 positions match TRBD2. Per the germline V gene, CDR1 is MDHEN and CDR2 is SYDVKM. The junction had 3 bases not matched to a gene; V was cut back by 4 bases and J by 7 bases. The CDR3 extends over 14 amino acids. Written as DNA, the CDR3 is TGTGCCAGCAGTTACGGGACTAGCGGAAATGAGCAGTTCTTC. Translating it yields CASSYGTSGNEQFF.

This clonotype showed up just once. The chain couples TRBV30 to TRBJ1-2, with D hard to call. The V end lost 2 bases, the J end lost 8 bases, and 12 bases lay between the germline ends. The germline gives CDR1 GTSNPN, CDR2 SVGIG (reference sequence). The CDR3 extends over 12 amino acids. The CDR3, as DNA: TGTGCCTGGAGTCCATCCCAGTCGGGCTACACCTTC. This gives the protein CAWSPSQSGYTF.

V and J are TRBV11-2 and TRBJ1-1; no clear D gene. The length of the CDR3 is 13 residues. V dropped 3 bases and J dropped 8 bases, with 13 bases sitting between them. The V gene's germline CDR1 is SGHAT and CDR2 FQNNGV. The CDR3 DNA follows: TGTGCCAGCAGCTTCCAACCTAATATCGAAGCTTTCTTT. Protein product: CASSFQPNIEAFF. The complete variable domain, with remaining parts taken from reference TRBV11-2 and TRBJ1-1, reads EAGVAQSPRYKIIEKRQSVAFWCNPISGHATLYWYQQILGQGPKLLIQFQNNGVVDDSQLPKDRFSAERLKGVDSTLKIQPAKLEDSAVYLCASSFQPNIEAFFGQGTRLTVV.

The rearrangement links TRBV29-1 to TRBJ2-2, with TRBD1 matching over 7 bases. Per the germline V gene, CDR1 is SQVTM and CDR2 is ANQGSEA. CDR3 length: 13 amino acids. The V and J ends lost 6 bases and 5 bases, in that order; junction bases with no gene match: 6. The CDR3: CSVRGWETGELFF. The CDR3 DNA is TGCAGCGTCAGGGGGTGGGAGACCGGGGAGCTGTTTTTT.

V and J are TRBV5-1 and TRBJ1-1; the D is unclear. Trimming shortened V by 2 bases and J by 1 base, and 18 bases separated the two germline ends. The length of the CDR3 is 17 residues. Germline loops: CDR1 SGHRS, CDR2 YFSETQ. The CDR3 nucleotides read TGCGCCAGCAGCTTAGCCCCCAGAAGGGCTGAGAACACTGAAGCTTTCTTT. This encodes CASSLAPRRAENTEAFF.

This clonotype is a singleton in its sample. In DNA, the CDR3 is TGTGCCAGCATAGGTGCAGATACGCAGTATTTT. It is translated as CASIGADTQYF. The chain recombines TRBV6-6 with TRBJ2-3, with D unclear. Germline CDR1 MNHNY, CDR2 SVGAGI (reference sequence). There are 11 residues in the CDR3. V lost 7 bases, J lost 4 bases, and 6 bases lay in between.